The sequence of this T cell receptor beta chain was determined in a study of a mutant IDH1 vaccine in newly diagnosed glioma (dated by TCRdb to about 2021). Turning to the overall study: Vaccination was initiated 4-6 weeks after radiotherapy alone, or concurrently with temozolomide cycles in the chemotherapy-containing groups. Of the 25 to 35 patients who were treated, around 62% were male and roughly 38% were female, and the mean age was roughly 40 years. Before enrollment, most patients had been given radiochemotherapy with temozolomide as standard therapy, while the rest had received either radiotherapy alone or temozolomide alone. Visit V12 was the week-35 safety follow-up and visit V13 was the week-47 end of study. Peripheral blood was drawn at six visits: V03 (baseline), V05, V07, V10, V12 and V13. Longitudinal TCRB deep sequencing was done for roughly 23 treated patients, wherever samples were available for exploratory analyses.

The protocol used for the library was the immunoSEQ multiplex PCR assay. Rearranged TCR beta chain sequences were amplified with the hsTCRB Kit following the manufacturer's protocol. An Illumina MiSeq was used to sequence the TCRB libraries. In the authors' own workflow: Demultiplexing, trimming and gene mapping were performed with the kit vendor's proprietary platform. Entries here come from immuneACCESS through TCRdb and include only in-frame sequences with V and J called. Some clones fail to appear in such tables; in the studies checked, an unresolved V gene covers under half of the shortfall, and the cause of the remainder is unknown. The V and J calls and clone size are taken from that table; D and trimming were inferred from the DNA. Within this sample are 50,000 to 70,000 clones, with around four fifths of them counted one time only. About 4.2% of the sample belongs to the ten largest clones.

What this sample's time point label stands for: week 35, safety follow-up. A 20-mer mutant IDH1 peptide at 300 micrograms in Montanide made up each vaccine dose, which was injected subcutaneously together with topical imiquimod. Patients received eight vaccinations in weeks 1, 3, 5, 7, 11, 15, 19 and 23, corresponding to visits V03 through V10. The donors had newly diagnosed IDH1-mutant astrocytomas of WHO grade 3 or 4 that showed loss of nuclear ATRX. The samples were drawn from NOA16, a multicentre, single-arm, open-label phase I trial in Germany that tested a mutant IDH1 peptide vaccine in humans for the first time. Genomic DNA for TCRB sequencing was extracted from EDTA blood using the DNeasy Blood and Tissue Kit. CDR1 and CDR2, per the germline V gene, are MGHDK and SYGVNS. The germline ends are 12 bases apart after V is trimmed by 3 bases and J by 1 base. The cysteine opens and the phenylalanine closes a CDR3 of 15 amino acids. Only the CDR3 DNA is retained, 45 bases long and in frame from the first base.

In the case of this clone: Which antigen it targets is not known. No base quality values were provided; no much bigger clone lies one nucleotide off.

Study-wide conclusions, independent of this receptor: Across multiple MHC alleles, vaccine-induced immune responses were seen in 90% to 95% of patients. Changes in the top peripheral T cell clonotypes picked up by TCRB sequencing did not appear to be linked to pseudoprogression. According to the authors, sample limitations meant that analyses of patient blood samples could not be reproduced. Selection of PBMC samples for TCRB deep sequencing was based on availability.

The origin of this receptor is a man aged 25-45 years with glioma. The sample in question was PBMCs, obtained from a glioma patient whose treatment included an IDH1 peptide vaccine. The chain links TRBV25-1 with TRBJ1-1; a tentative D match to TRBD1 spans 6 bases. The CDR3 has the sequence CASSERQVSNTEAFF. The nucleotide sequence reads TGTGCCAGCAGTGAGCGACAGGTCTCGAACACTGAAGCTTTCTTT.